The entry below gives a single T cell receptor (beta chain) sequence along with its context. Its antigen is unidentified. This CDR3 is built from 15 residues. Per germline, CDR1 GTSNPN and CDR2 SVGIG (reference sequence). V shed 4 bases, J shed 4 bases, and the junction held 10 bases outside the gene matches. Expressed TCRB transcripts were sequenced because the isolated RNA had all been reverse transcribed beforehand. This table comes from immunoSEQ multiplex PCR, and its TCRdb copy is limited to in-frame clones, with some not included. The table shows 200,000 to 300,000 clones, with 55% to 70% occurring only once. The data are from a study of beta chain features in type 1 diabetes. Study background: Healthy donors resembled patients in age, gender and cell yields. Study-level points and caveats: Cells expressing TCR highly could be over-represented by cDNA sequencing. Type 1 diabetes patients showed fewer insertions and more deletions at VDJ junctions. The study left unresolved whether HLA type influences TCRB rearrangement.

The clonotype originates from a man between 25 and 39 years old in good health. The chain carries TRBV30 and TRBJ1-5; TRBD1 matches 7 bases. The sample taken for sequencing was naive CD4+ T cells from blood. In nucleotides, the CDR3 is TGTGCCTGGACCCCAGGGGACAGCTTAAATCAGCCCCAGCATTTT. Protein: CAWTPGDSLNQPQHF.